Sequencing of this T cell receptor (beta chain) was carried out in a study of human T cells and chemical hapten exposure. Overall study context: The study sensitized with 2% DPC on a roughly 2 cm by roughly 2 cm patch of upper inner arm skin. A patient group, mainly female, showed alopecia areata, totalis or universalis. The study, taken as a whole, reports: Donors in the study had alopecia, meaning their immune response may differ from healthy people's.

Each CDR3 protein gets one entry after TCRdb re-called the RACE reads with MiXCR. Of roughly 96,000 distinct CDR3 sequences in the sample, 7% to 10% were seen once. Trimming left V 5 bases short and J 4 bases short, with 15 bases between. CDR1 MDHEN and CDR2 SYDVKM come from the germline V gene. This CDR3 has 15 amino acids. A remark on this clonotype: Its antigen is unidentified.

Time point in this sample: patch test 2, 6 weeks after DPC sensitization. Sample treatment: therapeutic diphenylcyclopropenone sensitization with weekly scalp DPC. Source: whole blood, taken in connection with sensitization to the hapten diphenylcyclopropenone (DPC). The origin of this receptor is a woman between 40 and 50 years old with alopecia areata. Some clones in this sample may be carry-over from other donors' samples. The V gene is TRBV28, the J gene TRBJ1-5, with a weak D call TRBD1 (5 bases). Here the CDR3 DNA reads TGTGCCAGCAGTCTCCGGCAGGGAAGGAATCAGCCCCAGCATTTT. This translates into CASSLRQGRNQPQHF.